The 2 T cell receptor beta chains reported below all come from one sample, sequenced in a study of T cell responses to AZD1222 COVID-19 vaccine. Only in-frame clones appear in the TCRdb table, and some are missing; sequencing was by immunoSEQ multiplex PCR. The table includes about 150,000 clones, 80% to 95% detected once. The specimen was peripheral blood, collected 28 days after the second AZD1222 dose. Receptor source: an adult who received the AZD1222 COVID-19 vaccine.

This rearrangement joins TRBV3-1 (or the pseudogene TRBV3-2) to TRBJ2-4; 7 nucleotides agree with TRBD2. This CDR3 contains 16 residues. The junction had 10 bases not matched to a gene; V was cut back by 4 bases and J by 4 bases. Germline lookup yields CDR1 LGHDT and CDR2 YNNKEL (reference sequence). The CDR3 DNA reads TGTGCCAGCAGCCCCCATGGGGCTAGCGGTAAAAACATTCAGTACTTC. Encoded protein: CASSPHGASGKNIQYF.

V gene TRBV24-1 combines with J gene TRBJ1-1; 9 nucleotides align to TRBD1. Germline V gene data show CDR1 as KGHDR and CDR2 as SFDVKD. The CDR3 runs 19 residues. The ends lost 1 base at V and 1 base at J; junction bases unmatched: 12. The CDR3 coding sequence is TGTGCCACCAGTGATTTCTTCGTCCCGGGACAGGGCGGGAACACTGAAGCTTTCTTT. Protein sequence: CATSDFFVPGQGGNTEAFF.